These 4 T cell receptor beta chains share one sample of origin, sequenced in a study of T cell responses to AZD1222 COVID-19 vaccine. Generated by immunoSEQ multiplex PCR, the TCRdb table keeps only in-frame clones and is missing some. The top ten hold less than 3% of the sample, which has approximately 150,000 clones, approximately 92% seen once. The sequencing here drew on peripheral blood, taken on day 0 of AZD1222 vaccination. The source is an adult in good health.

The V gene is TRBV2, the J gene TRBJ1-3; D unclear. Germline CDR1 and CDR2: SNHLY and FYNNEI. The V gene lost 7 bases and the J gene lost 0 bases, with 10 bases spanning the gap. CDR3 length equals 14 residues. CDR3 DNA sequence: TGTGCCAGCACGTTAGAGAGCTCTGGAAACACCATATATTTT. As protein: CASTLESSGNTIYF.

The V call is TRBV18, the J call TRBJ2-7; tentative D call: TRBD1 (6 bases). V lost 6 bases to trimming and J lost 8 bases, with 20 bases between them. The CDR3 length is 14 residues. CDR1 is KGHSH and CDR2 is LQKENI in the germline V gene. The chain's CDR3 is CASSPQGTPDQQYF. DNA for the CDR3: TGTGCCAGCTCCCCCCAGGGGACACCGGATCAGCAGTACTTC.

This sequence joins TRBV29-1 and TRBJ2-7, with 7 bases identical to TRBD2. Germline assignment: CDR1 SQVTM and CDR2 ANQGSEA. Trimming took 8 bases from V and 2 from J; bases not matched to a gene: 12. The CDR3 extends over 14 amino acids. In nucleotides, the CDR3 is TGCAGCATAACCTCGGGGGAGGGCACCTACGAGCAGTACTTC. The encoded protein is CSITSGEGTYEQYF.

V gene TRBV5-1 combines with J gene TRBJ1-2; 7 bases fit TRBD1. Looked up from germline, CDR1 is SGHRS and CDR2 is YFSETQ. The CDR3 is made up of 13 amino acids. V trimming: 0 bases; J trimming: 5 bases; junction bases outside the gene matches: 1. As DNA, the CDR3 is TGCGCCAGCAGCTTGGGGACAGGTTATGGCTACACCTTC. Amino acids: CASSLGTGYGYTF.